The 26 T cell receptor beta chains below all came from one sample that was sequenced in a study of radiotherapy plus CTLA-4 blockade in lung cancer. Here immunoSEQ multiplex PCR was the method, and the copy in TCRdb shows in-frame clones only, minus some. The sample includes about 24,000 clones, 71% of them seen just once. Material: peripheral blood, obtained from a patient treated with radiotherapy plus ipilimumab. The receptors stem from a human donor with non-small cell lung cancer whose response to radiotherapy plus ipilimumab could not be evaluated.

This clone was detected a few times. The J gene is TRBJ2-5, the V gene TRBV15; D gene uncertain. Germline CDR1 is LNHNV and CDR2 is YYDKDF (reference sequence). CDR3 size: 13 residues. The V end was cut by 5 bases, the J end by 2 bases, with 9 bases between. Written as DNA, the CDR3 is TGTGCCACCAGCCCCCGTCAGCAAGAGACCCAGTACTTC. This gives the protein CATSPRQQETQYF.

The chain recombines TRBV18 with TRBJ2-7; 7 positions agree with TRBD1. CDR1 is KGHSH, CDR2 LQKENI, per germline. The CDR3 totals 15 residues. V dropped 5 bases and J dropped 3; count of bases not matched to a gene: 10. The DNA of the CDR3 is TGTGCCAGCTCAGAGGGACAGTCGGACCTCTACGAGCAGTACTTC. Translated: CASSEGQSDLYEQYF.

V is TRBV27 and J is TRBJ2-5; 15 bases align to TRBD2. TRBJ2-7 matches the DNA end more closely, so the J call is doubtful. This CDR3 is built from 14 residues. Germline CDR1 and CDR2: MNHEY and SMNVEV (reference sequence). This CDR3 reads CASSWTSGRDEQYF. Here the CDR3 DNA reads TGTGCCAGCAGTTGGACTAGCGGGAGGGACGAGCAGTACTTC.

V and J are TRBV28 and TRBJ1-1, with 11 bases identical to TRBD1. The germline gives CDR1 MDHEN, CDR2 SYDVKM. Germline trimming cut 5 bases from V and 5 bases from J; bases unmatched to any gene: 4. The CDR3 runs to 14 residues. This chain's CDR3 is CASSTGTGGTEAFF. The CDR3 DNA sequence: TGTGCCAGCAGTACCGGGACAGGGGGGACTGAAGCTTTCTTT. Drawing the rest from reference TRBV28 and TRBJ1-1, the complete variable domain is DVKVTQSSRYLVKRTGEKVFLECVQDMDHENMFWYRQDPGLGLRLIYFSYDVKMKEKGDIPEGYSVSREKKERFSLILESASTNQTSMYLCASSTGTGGTEAFFGQGTRLTVV.

The chain couples TRBV29-1 to TRBJ1-2, with 12 positions matching TRBD1. Germline CDR1 and CDR2: SQVTM and ANQGSEA. This CDR3 is 15 amino acids long. The V segment lost 6 bases and the J segment 7 bases; nucleotides outside the gene matches: 12. The CDR3 is CSVADSGQGAGGYTF. The CDR3 DNA follows: TGCAGCGTGGCAGATTCGGGACAGGGGGCGGGTGGCTACACCTTC.

The chain links TRBV2 to TRBJ2-5; D possibly corresponds to TRBD1 (6 bases). The J call may be faulty, since TRBJ2-7 better matches the DNA end. This CDR3 region has 14 residues. CDR1 and CDR2 (germline): SNHLY, FYNNEI. The CDR3 spells CASKTQGPTYEQYF. DNA of the CDR3: TGTGCCAGCAAAACCCAGGGGCCGACCTACGAGCAGTACTTC.

This chain connects TRBV28 to TRBJ2-5; 10 bases line up with TRBD1. The CDR3 extends over 13 amino acids. The V gene's germline CDR1 is MDHEN and CDR2 SYDVKM. With 6 bases clipped from V and 3 bases from J, the junction kept 1 base outside the gene matches. CDR3: CASRGTGEETQYF. CDR3 sequence (DNA): TGTGCCAGCAGGGGGACAGGGGAAGAGACCCAGTACTTC.

V is TRBV29-1 and J is TRBJ2-3; 10 nucleotides match TRBD2. Germline CDR1 SQVTM, CDR2 ANQGSEA. The CDR3 is made up of 15 amino acids. V shed 2 bases and J 2 bases; nucleotides not matched to a gene: 4. CDR3 in DNA: TGCAGCGTTGAATTAGCGGGAGGACCCACAGATACGCAGTATTTT. Translation gives CSVELAGGPTDTQYF.

The chain joins TRBV27 to TRBJ2-7; 8 bases are shared with TRBD2. CDR3 length: 14 residues. The germline V gene encodes CDR1 MNHEY and CDR2 SMNVEV (reference sequence). J was trimmed by 3 bases and V by 5 bases; bases with no gene match: 6. The CDR3 spells CASSPGTRIYEQYF. CDR3 nucleotides: TGTGCCAGCAGTCCGGGGACTAGAATCTACGAGCAGTACTTC.

V is TRBV6-5 and J is TRBJ1-1; TRBD1 matches 10 bases. The CDR3 spans 15 residues. Germline trimming cut 5 bases from V and 1 base from J; bases unmatched to any gene: 4. Germline CDR1 is MNHEY and CDR2 is SVGAGI. Written as DNA, the CDR3 is TGTGCCAGCAGTCGAGGGGACAGGGGGAACACTGAAGCTTTCTTT. It translates to CASSRGDRGNTEAFF.

The J gene is TRBJ1-2, the V gene TRBV5-4, with D tentatively TRBD1 (6 bases). The CDR3 has 15 residues. V was trimmed by 5 bases and J by 2 bases, leaving 16 bases between them. CDR1 is SGHNT, CDR2 YYREEE, per germline (reference sequence). CDR3 sequence: CASSTRGRGNYGYTF. CDR3 bases: TGTGCCAGCAGTACCCGGGGGAGGGGGAACTATGGCTACACCTTC. The full variable domain, completed using reference TRBV5-4 and TRBJ1-2, is ETGVTQSPTHLIKTRGQQVTLRCSSQSGHNTVSWYQQALGQGPQFIFQYYREEENGRGNFPPRFSGLQFPNYSSELNVNALELDDSALYLCASSTRGRGNYGYTFGSGTRLTVV.

The CDR3 reads CASSEALRGPYEQYF. DNA for the CDR3: TGTGCCAGCAGTGAAGCCTTGCGGGGTCCCTACGAGCAGTACTTC. V and J are TRBV6-1 and TRBJ2-7, with D perhaps matching TRBD2 (6 bases). The V gene lost 0 bases and the J gene lost 2 bases, with 11 bases spanning the gap. CDR3 length: 15 residues. Germline values: CDR1 MNHNS, CDR2 SASEGT.

V gene TRBV1 combines with J gene TRBJ2-6; TRBD2 reflects the table's D call only, with no check against the DNA. TRBV1 is an annotated pseudogene. There are 19 residues in the CDR3. The DNA for the CDR3 is TGCACCAGCAGCCAAGATTCAAGCGGGAGCCGCTCTGGGGCCAACGTCCTGACTTTC. It translates to CTSSQDSSGSRSGANVLTF.

This clone appeared a few times. The chain combines TRBV5-1 with TRBJ2-3; 8 positions agree with TRBD1. The CDR3 loop spans 15 amino acids. Per the germline V gene, CDR1 is SGHRS and CDR2 is YFSETQ. The V gene end was trimmed by 0 bases and the J gene end by 4 bases; junction bases not matched to a gene: 4. The CDR3 DNA follows: TGCGCCAGCAGCTTGGGACAGGGGTTTCCAGATACGCAGTATTTT. It specifies CASSLGQGFPDTQYF.

V usage is TRBV5-4 and J usage is TRBJ2-3, with D unclear. Germline loops: CDR1 SGHNT, CDR2 YYREEE (reference sequence). The germline V and J ends were trimmed by 5 bases and 4 bases, with 17 bases remaining between them. This CDR3 is built from 15 residues. The CDR3 region is CASRPSLEIADTQYF. The CDR3 DNA is TGTGCCAGCAGACCGAGCCTAGAGATCGCAGATACGCAGTATTTT.

This chain joins TRBV13 and TRBJ2-2; 8 bases fit TRBD1. Losses at the gene ends were 5 bases for V and 5 bases for J; bases not matched to a gene: 13. Germline loops: CDR1 PRHDT, CDR2 FYEKMQ (reference sequence). This CDR3 contains 17 residues. The CDR3 DNA reads as TGTGCCAGCAGCCCCTGGAAGGACAGGGCCGGGACCGGGGAGCTGTTTTTT. This codes for CASSPWKDRAGTGELFF.

The chain has TRBV5-1 and TRBJ2-3; TRBD2 aligns across 9 bases. CDR1 and CDR2 from the germline V gene are SGHRS and YFSETQ. V lost 2 bases to trimming and J lost 0 bases; unmatched junction nucleotides: 13. This CDR3 comprises 19 residues. The CDR3 protein is CASSFRSDGLAMSTDTQYF. CDR3 coding DNA: TGCGCCAGCAGCTTTCGTTCTGACGGACTAGCGATGAGCACAGATACGCAGTATTTT.

The gene calls are TRBV7-7 and TRBJ2-3, with TRBD1 matching 10 bases. Germline lookup yields CDR1 SSHAT and CDR2 FNYEAQ (reference sequence). The CDR3 spans 18 residues. V lost 5 bases and J lost 2; bases outside the gene matches: 13. The CDR3 DNA reads as TGTGCCAGCAGCAAACGTCCCGGGACAGGGGCAGTCACAGATACGCAGTATTTT. It codes for CASSKRPGTGAVTDTQYF.

This sequence joins TRBV19 and TRBJ2-5; TRBD2 might be the D (7 bases). Germline CDR1 LNHDA, CDR2 SQIVND (reference sequence). Trimming shortened V by 11 bases and J by 5 bases, and 18 bases separated the two germline ends. The length of the CDR3 is 13 residues. CDR3 nucleotides: TGTGCCTCCAAGGAGGGGGGGTCGGAGACCCAGTACTTC. Encoded protein: CASKEGGSETQYF.

This clone turned up a few times. The CDR3, as DNA: TGCGCCAGCATCCCCAGGTCTAAGGAGCAGTACTTC. Protein product: CASIPRSKEQYF. The chain uses TRBV10-1 and TRBJ2-7; no clear D gene. Deletions cut 7 bases from V and 7 bases from J, with 14 bases between. Germline loops: CDR1 WNHNN, CDR2 SYGVQD (reference sequence). The CDR3 contains 12 residues.

This clone showed up just a few times. The rearrangement uses TRBV5-4 and TRBJ2-7; no firm D call. The V end lost 0 bases, the J end lost 1 base, and 8 bases lay between the germline ends. Germline CDR1 reads SGHNT; CDR2 reads YYREEE (reference sequence). The CDR3 has 14 residues. The CDR3 sequence is CASSLVERSYEQYF. DNA for the CDR3: TGTGCCAGCAGCTTGGTCGAGAGATCCTACGAGCAGTACTTC.

The chain is built from TRBV7-2 and TRBJ2-2, with 8 bases matching TRBD2. Germline assignment: CDR1 SGHTA and CDR2 FQGNSA. Trimming took 4 bases from V and 5 from J; bases not matched to a gene: 6. This CDR3 comprises 15 residues. The CDR3 sequence is CASSSVSGKTGELFF. The CDR3 region has the DNA TGTGCCAGCAGCTCGGTTAGCGGGAAGACCGGGGAGCTGTTTTTT.

The chain links TRBV2 to TRBJ2-3, with 9 nucleotides matching TRBD1. Germline-derived CDR1 and CDR2 are SNHLY and FYNNEI. V lost 4 bases, J lost 1 base, and 0 bases stayed unmatched. CDR3 length: 14 amino acids. CDR3 residues: CASSGDRGTDTQYF. DNA for the CDR3: TGTGCCAGCAGTGGGGACAGGGGCACAGATACGCAGTATTTT.

This chain connects TRBV6-1 to TRBJ2-3, with 8 bases lining up with TRBD2. From germline, CDR1 is MNHNS and CDR2 SASEGT. The V and J ends lost 7 bases and 2 bases, in that order; junction bases with no gene match: 8. The CDR3 extends over 15 amino acids. The CDR3 DNA reads TGTGCCAGCATTATTAGCGGGACCCACACAGATACGCAGTATTTT. As protein: CASIISGTHTDTQYF.

This clone was detected only a few times. The V gene is TRBV7-2, the J gene TRBJ1-5; 7 bases agree with TRBD1. This CDR3 is built from 15 residues. J lost 0 bases, V lost 4 bases, and 3 bases had no gene match. Germline V gene data show CDR1 as SGHTA and CDR2 as FQGNSA. CDR3 in amino acids: CASSWTGYSNQPQHF. CDR3 in DNA: TGTGCCAGCAGCTGGACAGGTTATAGCAATCAGCCCCAGCATTTT.

The chain couples TRBV27 to TRBJ2-5; D might be TRBD2 (5 bases). The CDR3 length is 15 residues. Trimming removed 5 bases at V and 5 bases at J, with 18 bases between. Looked up from germline, CDR1 is MNHEY and CDR2 is SMNVEV (reference sequence). CDR3 protein: CASSPRPSRGETQYF. The CDR3 nucleotides read TGTGCCAGCAGTCCCCGACCCAGTCGAGGGGAGACCCAGTACTTC.